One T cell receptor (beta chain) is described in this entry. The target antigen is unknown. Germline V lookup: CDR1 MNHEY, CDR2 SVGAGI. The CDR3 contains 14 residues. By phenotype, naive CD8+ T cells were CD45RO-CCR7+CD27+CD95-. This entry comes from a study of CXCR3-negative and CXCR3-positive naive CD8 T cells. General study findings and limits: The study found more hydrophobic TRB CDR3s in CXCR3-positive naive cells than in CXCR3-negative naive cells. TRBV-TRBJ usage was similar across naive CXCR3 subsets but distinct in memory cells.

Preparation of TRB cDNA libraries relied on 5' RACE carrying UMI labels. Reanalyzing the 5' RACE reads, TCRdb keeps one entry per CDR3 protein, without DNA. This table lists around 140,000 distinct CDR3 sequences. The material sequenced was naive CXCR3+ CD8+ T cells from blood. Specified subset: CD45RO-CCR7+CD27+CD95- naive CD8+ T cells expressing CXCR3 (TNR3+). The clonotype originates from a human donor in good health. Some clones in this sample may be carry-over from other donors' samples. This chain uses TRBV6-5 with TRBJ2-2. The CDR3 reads CASSYSGNTGELFF.